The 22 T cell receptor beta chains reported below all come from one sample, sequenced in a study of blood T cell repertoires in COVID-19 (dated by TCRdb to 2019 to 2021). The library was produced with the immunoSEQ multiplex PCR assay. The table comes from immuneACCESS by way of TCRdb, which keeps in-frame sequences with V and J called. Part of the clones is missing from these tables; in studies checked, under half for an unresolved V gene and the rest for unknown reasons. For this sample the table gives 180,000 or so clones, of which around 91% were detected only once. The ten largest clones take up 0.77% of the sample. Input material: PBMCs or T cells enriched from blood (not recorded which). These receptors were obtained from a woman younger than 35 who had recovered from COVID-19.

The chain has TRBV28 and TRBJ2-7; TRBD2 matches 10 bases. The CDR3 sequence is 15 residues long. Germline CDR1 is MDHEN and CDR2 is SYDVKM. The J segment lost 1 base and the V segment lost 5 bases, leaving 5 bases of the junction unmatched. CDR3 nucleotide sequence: TGTGCCAGCAGTCTGGTAGCGGGGGGATCCTACGAGCAGTACTTC. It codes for CASSLVAGGSYEQYF.

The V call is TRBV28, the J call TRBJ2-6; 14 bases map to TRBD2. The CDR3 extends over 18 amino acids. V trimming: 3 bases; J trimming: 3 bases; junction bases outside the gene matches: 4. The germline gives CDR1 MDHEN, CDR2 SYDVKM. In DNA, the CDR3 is TGTGCCAGCAGTTTCGGGGGACTAGCGGGAGTTGGGGCCAACGTCCTGACTTTC. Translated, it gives CASSFGGLAGVGANVLTF.

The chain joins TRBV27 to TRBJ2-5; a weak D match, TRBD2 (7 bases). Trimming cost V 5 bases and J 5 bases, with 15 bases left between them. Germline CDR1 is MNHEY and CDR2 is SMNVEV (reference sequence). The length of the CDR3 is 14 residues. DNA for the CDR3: TGTGCCAGCAGTGACTCGGGGGGCTGGGAGACCCAGTACTTC. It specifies CASSDSGGWETQYF.

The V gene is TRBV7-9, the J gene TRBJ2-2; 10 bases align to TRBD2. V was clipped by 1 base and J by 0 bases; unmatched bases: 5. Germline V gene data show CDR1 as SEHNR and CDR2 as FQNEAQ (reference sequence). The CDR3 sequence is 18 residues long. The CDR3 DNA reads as TGTGCCAGCAGCTTAGGCCCCCTAGCGGGAGCGAACACCGGGGAGCTGTTTTTT. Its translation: CASSLGPLAGANTGELFF.

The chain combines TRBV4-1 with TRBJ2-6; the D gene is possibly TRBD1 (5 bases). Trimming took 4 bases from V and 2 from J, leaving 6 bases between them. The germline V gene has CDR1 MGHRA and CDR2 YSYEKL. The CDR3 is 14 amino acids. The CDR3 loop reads CASSPGTGANVLTF. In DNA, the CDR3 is TGCGCCAGCAGCCCAGGGACTGGGGCCAACGTCCTGACTTTC.

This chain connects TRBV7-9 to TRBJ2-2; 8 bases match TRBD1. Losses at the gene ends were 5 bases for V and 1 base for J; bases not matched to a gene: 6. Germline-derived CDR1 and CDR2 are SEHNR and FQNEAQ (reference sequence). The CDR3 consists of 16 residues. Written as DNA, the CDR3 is TGTGCCAGCAGCCCCGGACAGGGCGAGAACACCGGGGAGCTGTTTTTT. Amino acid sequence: CASSPGQGENTGELFF.

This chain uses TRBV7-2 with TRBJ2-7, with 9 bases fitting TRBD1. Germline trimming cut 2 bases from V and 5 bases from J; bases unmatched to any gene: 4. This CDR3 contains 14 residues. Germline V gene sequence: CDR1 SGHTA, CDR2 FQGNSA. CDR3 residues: CASSLLQGAHEQYF. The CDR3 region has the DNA TGTGCCAGCAGCTTACTACAGGGGGCCCACGAGCAGTACTTC.

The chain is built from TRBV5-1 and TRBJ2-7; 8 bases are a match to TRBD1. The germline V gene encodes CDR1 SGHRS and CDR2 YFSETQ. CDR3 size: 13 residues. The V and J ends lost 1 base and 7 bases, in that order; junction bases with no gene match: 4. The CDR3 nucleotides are TGCGCCAGCAGCTTGAGGACAGGGCTTGAGCAGTACTTC. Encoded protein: CASSLRTGLEQYF.

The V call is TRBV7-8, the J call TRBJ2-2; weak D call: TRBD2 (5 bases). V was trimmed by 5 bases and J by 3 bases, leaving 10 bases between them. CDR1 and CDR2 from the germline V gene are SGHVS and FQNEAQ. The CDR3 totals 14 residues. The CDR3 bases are TGTGCCAGCAGCCCCCTGGAGGACACCGGGGAGCTGTTTTTT. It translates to CASSPLEDTGELFF.

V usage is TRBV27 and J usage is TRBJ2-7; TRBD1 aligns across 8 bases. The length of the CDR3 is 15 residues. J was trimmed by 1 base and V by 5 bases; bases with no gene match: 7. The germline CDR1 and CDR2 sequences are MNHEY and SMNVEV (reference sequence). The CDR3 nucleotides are TGTGCCAGCAGTAGGACAGGGTCCCCTTCCTACGAGCAGTACTTC. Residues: CASSRTGSPSYEQYF.

The DNA of the CDR3 is TGTGCCTGGACGGCTCTGACAGGGAATTCACCCCTCCACTTT. It translates to CAWTALTGNSPLHF. The chain carries TRBV30 and TRBJ1-6, with 7 bases aligning to TRBD1. The CDR3 is 14 residues long. CDR1 is GTSNPN, CDR2 SVGIG, per germline (reference sequence). The V and J ends lost 4 bases and 7 bases, in that order; junction bases with no gene match: 7. The whole variable domain, filled in from reference TRBV30 and TRBJ1-6, reads SQTIHQWPATLVQPVGSPLSLECTVEGTSNPNLYWYRQAAGRGLQLLFYSVGIGQISSEVPQNLSASRPQDRQFILSSKKLLLSDSGFYLCAWTALTGNSPLHFGNGTRLTVT.

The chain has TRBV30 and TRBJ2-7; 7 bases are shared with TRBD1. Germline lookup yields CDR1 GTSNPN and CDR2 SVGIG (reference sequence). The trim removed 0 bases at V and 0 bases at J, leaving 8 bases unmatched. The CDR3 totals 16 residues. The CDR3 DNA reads TGTGCCTGGAGTGTACCGCGGACAGGCGTCTCCTACGAGCAGTACTTC. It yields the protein CAWSVPRTGVSYEQYF. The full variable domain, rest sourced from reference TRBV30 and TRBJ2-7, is SQTIHQWPATLVQPVGSPLSLECTVEGTSNPNLYWYRQAAGRGLQLLFYSVGIGQISSEVPQNLSASRPQDRQFILSSKKLLLSDSGFYLCAWSVPRTGVSYEQYFGPGTRLTVT.

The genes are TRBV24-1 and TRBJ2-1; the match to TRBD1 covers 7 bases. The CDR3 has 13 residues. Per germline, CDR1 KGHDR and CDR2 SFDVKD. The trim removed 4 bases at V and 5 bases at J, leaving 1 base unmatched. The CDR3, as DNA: TGTGCCACCAGTGACACAGGGGACAATGAGCAGTTCTTC. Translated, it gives CATSDTGDNEQFF.

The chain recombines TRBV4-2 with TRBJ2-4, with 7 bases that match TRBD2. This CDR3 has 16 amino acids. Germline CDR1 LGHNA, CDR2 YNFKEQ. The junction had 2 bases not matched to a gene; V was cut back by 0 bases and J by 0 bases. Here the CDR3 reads CASSQEGGSAKNIQYF. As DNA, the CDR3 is TGTGCCAGCAGCCAAGAGGGGGGGTCAGCCAAAAACATTCAGTACTTC.

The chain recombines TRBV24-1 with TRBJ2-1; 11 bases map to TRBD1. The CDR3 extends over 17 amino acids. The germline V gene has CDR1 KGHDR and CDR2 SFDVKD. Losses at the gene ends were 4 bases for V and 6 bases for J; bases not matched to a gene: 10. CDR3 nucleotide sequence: TGTGCCACCAGTGACACCCCGGGACAGGGGGTGACCAATGAGCAGTTCTTC. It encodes CATSDTPGQGVTNEQFF.

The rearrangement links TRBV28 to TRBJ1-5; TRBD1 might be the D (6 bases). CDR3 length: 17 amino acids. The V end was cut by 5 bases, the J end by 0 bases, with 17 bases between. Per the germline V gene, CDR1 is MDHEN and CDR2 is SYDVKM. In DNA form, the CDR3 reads TGTGCCAGCAGTCCCGGGGGGGGCGAGTATAGCAATCAGCCCCAGCATTTT. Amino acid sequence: CASSPGGGEYSNQPQHF.

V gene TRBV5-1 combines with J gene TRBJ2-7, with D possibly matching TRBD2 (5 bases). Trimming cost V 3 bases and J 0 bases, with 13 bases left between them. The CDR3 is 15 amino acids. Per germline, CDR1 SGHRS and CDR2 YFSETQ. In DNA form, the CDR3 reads TGCGCCAGCAGCTCGCGTGGACTTACCTCCTACGAGCAGTACTTC. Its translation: CASSSRGLTSYEQYF.

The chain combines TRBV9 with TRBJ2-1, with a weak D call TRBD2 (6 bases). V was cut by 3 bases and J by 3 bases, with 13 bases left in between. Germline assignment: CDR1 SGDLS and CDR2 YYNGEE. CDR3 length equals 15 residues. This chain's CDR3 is CASSDGGGGYNEQFF. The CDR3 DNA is TGTGCCAGCAGCGACGGGGGAGGAGGCTACAATGAGCAGTTCTTC.

The CDR3 is CASSLAGLAGGSEDTQYF. The CDR3 DNA reads as TGTGCCAGCAGCTTGGCTGGGCTAGCGGGAGGGAGTGAAGATACGCAGTATTTT. V is TRBV5-4 and J is TRBJ2-3, with 12 bases that match TRBD2. J was trimmed by 5 bases and V by 0 bases; bases with no gene match: 10. Germline CDR1 is SGHNT and CDR2 is YYREEE (reference sequence). The length of the CDR3 is 18 residues. Full variable domain (remainder filled in from reference TRBV5-4 and TRBJ2-3): ETGVTQSPTHLIKTRGQQVTLRCSSQSGHNTVSWYQQALGQGPQFIFQYYREEENGRGNFPPRFSGLQFPNYSSELNVNALELDDSALYLCASSLAGLAGGSEDTQYFGPGTRLTVL.

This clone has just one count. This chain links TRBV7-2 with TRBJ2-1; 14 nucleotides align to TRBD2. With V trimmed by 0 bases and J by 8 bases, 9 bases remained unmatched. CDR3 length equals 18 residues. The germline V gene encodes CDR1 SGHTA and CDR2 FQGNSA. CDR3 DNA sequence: TGTGCCAGCAGCTTAGCGCTTCGGGCGGGACTAGCGGGAGATGAGCAGTTCTTC. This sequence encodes CASSLALRAGLAGDEQFF.

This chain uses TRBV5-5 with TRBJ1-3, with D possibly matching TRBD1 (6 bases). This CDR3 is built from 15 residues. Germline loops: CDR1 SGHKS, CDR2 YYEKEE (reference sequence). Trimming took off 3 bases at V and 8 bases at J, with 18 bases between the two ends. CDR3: CASSWGGTGSYTIYF. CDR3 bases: TGTGCCAGCAGCTGGGGCGGCACAGGGAGCTACACCATATATTTT.

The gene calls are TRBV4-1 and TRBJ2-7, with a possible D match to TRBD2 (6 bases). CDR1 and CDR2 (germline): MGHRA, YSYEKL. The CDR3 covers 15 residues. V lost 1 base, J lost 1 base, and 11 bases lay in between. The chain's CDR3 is CASSQGPAGSYEQYF. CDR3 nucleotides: TGCGCCAGCAGCCAAGGTCCAGCGGGTTCCTACGAGCAGTACTTC.